This T cell receptor beta chain originates from a study of T cell repertoires in cytomegalovirus infection. Across the whole study: Well-studied HLA-B-restricted epitopes and recently identified HLA-C-restricted epitopes of CMV were both used in the study. From public TCR beta signatures came an indication of both CMV infection and matching HLA type. General study results and limits: Identification of carriers of CMV plus the relevant HLA was achieved through cumulative public TCR beta family frequency. HLA-C-restricted CMV clonotypes gave the most frequent clonotype in two of eight donors.

Germline V gene sequence: CDR1 MNHNS, CDR2 SASEGT. V was clipped by 0 bases and J by 0 bases, with 6 bases between them. The CDR3 extends over 15 amino acids. This clonotype was observed a few times. Its target is unknown. Using its own MiXCR run on the reads, TCRdb lists one record per CDR3 protein. The data contain roughly 860,000 distinct CDR3 sequences, over 25% of them singletons. The sequencing used cultured CD8+ T cells from PBMCs, collected from culture after CMV antigen stimulation. The chain couples TRBV6-1 to TRBJ1-3; no clear D gene. The sequence was collected from a human donor in good health (CMV status not recorded). Some clones in this sample may be carry-over from other donors' samples. CDR3 in DNA: TGTGCCAGCAGTGAAGCGGCAGCCTCTGGAAACACCATATATTTT. Amino acid sequence: CASSEAAASGNTIYF.